The entry that follows covers one TCR beta chain sequence. The record originates from a study of technical replicates of blood from a handful of donors. The method was immunoSEQ multiplex PCR; TCRdb's version includes in-frame clones alone and lacks a portion of them. This sample has tens of thousands of clones, with 90% found just once. This CDR3 contains 15 residues. Looked up from germline, CDR1 is SQVTM and CDR2 is ANQGSEA. V lost 5 bases and J lost 8; bases outside the gene matches: 7. The V and J genes are TRBV29-1 and TRBJ2-2; 14 nucleotides align to TRBD2. The specimen was PBMCs. The receptor's source is a human donor in good health. Some clones in this sample may be carry-over from other donors' samples. CDR3 nucleotide sequence: TGCAGCGTTATGACTAGCGGGGGGGCCGGAGGGGAGCTGTTTTTT. Protein: CSVMTSGGAGGELFF.